This T cell receptor (beta chain) was recorded in a study of monozygotic twins with inflammatory bowel disease. Study observations and caveats: Relative to healthy twins, IBD patients had fewer clonotypes in common with others, a gap that was especially apparent with disease activity. The data gave no support to a single strong IBD-associated signal or clonotype.

Whole-blood total RNA was extracted without T cell sorting. For this clonotype: Its antigen is currently unknown.

The UMIs contained a 6-nucleotide sample barcode. They were added by template switching during cDNA synthesis. For each CDR3 protein, TCRdb gives one entry from its re-call of the 5' RACE reads, without DNA. The sample totals about 93,000 distinct CDR3 sequences. CDR1 and CDR2 from the germline V gene are SGHVS and FQNEAQ. This CDR3 is built from 12 residues. Sequences were obtained from blood. The chain combines TRBV7-8 with TRBJ2-7. The sequence derives from a human donor with ulcerative colitis or Crohn's disease, or a healthy co-twin of an affected twin (not recorded which). This chain's CDR3 is CASSLAFYEQYF.